The rows below give T cell receptor beta chains drawn from one sample of a study. A single record per CDR3 protein comes from TCRdb applying MiXCR to the 5' RACE reads. The sample lists 35,000 to 50,000 distinct CDR3 sequences; roughly 30% were seen once. The source material was tumor-infiltrating memory CD4+ T cells sorted from the breast tumor. These receptors were taken from a female donor with breast cancer. The CDR3 runs from the conserved cysteine through the conserved F or W. D genes are given only for firm matches. The size field is filled for only some rows; it gives once, few, many or a size class.

size,D,J,V,CDR3,DNA
few,-,TRBJ1-5,TRBV24-1,CATSDQDQPQHF,TGTGCCACCAGTGATCAGGATCAGCCCCAGCATTTT
-,-,TRBJ2-5,TRBV12-3/TRBV12-4,CASRGFQETQYF,TGTGCCAGCAGGGGTTTCCAAGAGACCCAGTACTTC
many,-,TRBJ2-6,TRBV29-1,CSPRRPCSGANVLTF,TGCAGCCCCCGCCGGCCCTGCTCTGGGGCCAACGTCCTGACTTTC
medium-sized,-,TRBJ2-1,TRBV7-2,CASSPSEGAYNEQFF,TGTGCCAGCAGCCCCTCCGAGGGCGCCTACAATGAGCAGTTCTTC
many,TRBD1,TRBJ1-3,TRBV27,CASGQGVGNTIYF,TGTGCCAGCGGACAGGGAGTGGGAAACACCATATATTTT
-,TRBD2,TRBJ2-2,TRBV27,CASSLRLAANTGELFF,TGTGCCAGCAGTTTACGACTAGCGGCTAACACCGGGGAGCTGTTTTTT
few,TRBD1,TRBJ2-2,TRBV5-1,CASKVGQSNTGELFF,TGCGCCAGCAAAGTGGGACAGTCGAACACCGGGGAGCTGTTTTTT
-,-,TRBJ2-1,TRBV25-1,CASTEDSRSYNEQFF,TGTGCCAGTACTGAGGACTCTCGCTCCTACAATGAGCAGTTCTTC
-,-,TRBJ2-1,TRBV7-6,CASSSPQGGEQFF,TGTGCCAGCAGCTCCCCTCAGGGAGGTGAGCAGTTCTTC
-,-,TRBJ2-7,TRBV24-1,CATLFLLPRGLYYERYF,TGTGCCACCCTATTCCTGCTCCCCAGGGGCCTTTACTACGAGCGGTACTTC
-,-,TRBJ2-5,TRBV20-1,CSASAGTGPGGTQYF,TGCAGTGCTAGTGCCGGGACAGGTCCGGGGGGGACCCAGTACTTC
-,TRBD2,TRBJ2-1,TRBV4-2,CASTPMGLGNNEQFF,TGTGCCAGCACCCCCATGGGACTAGGAAACAATGAGCAGTTCTTC
few,TRBD1,TRBJ1-2,TRBV7-9,CASTELDRAGGYTF,TGTGCCAGCACCGAATTAGACAGGGCCGGTGGCTACACCTTC
few,-,TRBJ2-5,TRBV18,CASSPAQETQYF,TGTGCCAGCTCACCAGCGCAAGAGACCCAGTACTTC
-,-,TRBJ1-5,TRBV6-1,CASSQNGVESQPQHF,TGTGCCAGTTCTCAAAACGGGGTCGAAAGTCAGCCCCAGCATTTT
few,TRBD1,TRBJ1-1,TRBV3-1,CASSQQGAGEAFF,TGTGCCAGCAGCCAACAGGGGGCAGGGGAAGCTTTCTTT
few,-,TRBJ1-6,TRBV9,CASSVGPVINSPLHF,TGTGCCAGCAGCGTAGGTCCGGTAATAAATTCACCCCTCCACTTT
many,-,TRBJ2-3,TRBV7-3,CASSLGLATDTQYF,TGTGCCAGCAGCTTAGGTCTAGCGACAGATACGCAGTATTTT
-,-,TRBJ1-1,TRBV5-1,CASGLDSANTEAFF,TGCGCCAGCGGCTTGGATTCAGCGAACACTGAAGCTTTCTTT
-,TRBD2,TRBJ2-3,TRBV29-1,CSVETSGMITDTQYF,TGCAGCGTTGAGACTAGCGGGATGATCACAGATACGCAGTATTTT
-,-,TRBJ1-2,TRBV5-1,CASSHTQGRYGYTF,TGCGCCAGCAGCCACACCCAGGGGCGCTATGGCTACACCTTC
few,TRBD1,TRBJ2-2,TRBV4-1,CASQDRGNTGELFF,TGCGCCAGTCAAGACAGGGGTAACACCGGGGAGCTGTTTTTT
few,TRBD2,TRBJ2-3,TRBV5-6,CASSPGLADGTDTQYF,TGTGCCAGCAGCCCGGGACTAGCGGACGGCACAGATACGCAGTATTTT
-,TRBD1,TRBJ1-5,TRBV7-9,CASSLVIQGVRSINQPQHF,TGTGCCAGCAGCTTAGTGATACAGGGGGTCCGGTCAATTAATCAGCCCCAGCATTTT
-,-,TRBJ1-2,TRBV20-1,CSASVTYGYTF,TGCAGTGCCTCGGTCACCTATGGCTACACCTTC
-,-,TRBJ2-7,TRBV7-8,CASSVQYEQYF,TGTGCCAGCAGTGTTCAATACGAGCAGTACTTC
-,-,TRBJ2-1,TRBV20-1,CGAKQDVIYNEQFF,TGCGGTGCTAAACAGGACGTAATCTACAATGAGCAGTTCTTC
few,TRBD1,TRBJ2-3,TRBV10-3,CAISDPSDRGEADTQYF,TGTGCCATCAGTGATCCTTCCGACAGGGGTGAAGCAGATACGCAGTATTTT
-,-,TRBJ1-2,TRBV29-1,CSVERVTGYGYTF,TGCAGCGTTGAGAGGGTGACAGGCTATGGCTACACCTTC
few,-,TRBJ2-3,TRBV12-3/TRBV12-4,CASSSASGPSTDTQYF,TGTGCCAGCAGCTCAGCTTCGGGACCCAGCACAGATACGCAGTATTTT
-,-,TRBJ1-1,TRBV4-3,CASSHDSNTEAFF,TGCGCCAGCAGCCACGACAGCAACACTGAAGCTTTCTTT
-,-,TRBJ2-1,TRBV3-1,CASSPPNQNEQFF,TGTGCCAGCAGCCCCCCCAATCAAAATGAGCAGTTCTTC
-,TRBD1,TRBJ2-1,TRBV7-6,CASSQANDRGNEQFF,TGTGCCAGCAGCCAAGCGAATGACAGGGGGAATGAGCAGTTCTTC
few,-,TRBJ2-1,TRBV4-1,CASSPLGERSYNEQFF,TGCGCCAGCAGCCCTCTCGGAGAGCGGTCCTACAATGAGCAGTTCTTC
many,-,TRBJ2-1,TRBV5-1,CASSLGRGWDNEQFF,TGCGCCAGCAGCTTGGGTAGGGGCTGGGACAATGAGCAGTTCTTC
-,-,TRBJ2-2,TRBV12-3/TRBV12-4,CASSSIGTETSGELFF,TGTGCCAGCAGTTCTATCGGGACCGAGACCTCTGGGGAGCTGTTTTTT
few,-,TRBJ2-6,TRBV20-1,CSANGLESSGANVLTF,TGCAGTGCTAACGGACTCGAAAGCTCTGGGGCCAACGTCCTGACTTTC
once,TRBD2,TRBJ2-3,TRBV30,CAWSVGLAGTDTQYF,TGTGCCTGGAGCGTCGGACTAGCGGGCACAGATACGCAGTATTTT
-,TRBD2,TRBJ2-2,TRBV3-1,CASSQWTSGGAAGELFF,TGTGCCAGCAGCCAGTGGACTAGCGGGGGGGCCGCCGGGGAGCTGTTTTTT
-,-,TRBJ1-2,TRBV3-1,CASSSIGSYTF,TGTGCCAGCAGCTCCATCGGGAGCTACACCTTC
-,-,TRBJ2-2,TRBV6-5,CASREGPDTGELFF,TGTGCCAGCAGGGAGGGGCCGGACACCGGGGAGCTGTTTTTT
many,-,TRBJ2-3,TRBV6-1,CASSGNTISTDTQYF,TGTGCCAGCAGTGGTAACACTATAAGCACAGATACGCAGTATTTT
-,TRBD1,TRBJ2-2,TRBV6-2/TRBV6-3,CASRTGSTGELFF,TGTGCCAGTAGGACAGGGAGCACCGGGGAGCTGTTTTTT